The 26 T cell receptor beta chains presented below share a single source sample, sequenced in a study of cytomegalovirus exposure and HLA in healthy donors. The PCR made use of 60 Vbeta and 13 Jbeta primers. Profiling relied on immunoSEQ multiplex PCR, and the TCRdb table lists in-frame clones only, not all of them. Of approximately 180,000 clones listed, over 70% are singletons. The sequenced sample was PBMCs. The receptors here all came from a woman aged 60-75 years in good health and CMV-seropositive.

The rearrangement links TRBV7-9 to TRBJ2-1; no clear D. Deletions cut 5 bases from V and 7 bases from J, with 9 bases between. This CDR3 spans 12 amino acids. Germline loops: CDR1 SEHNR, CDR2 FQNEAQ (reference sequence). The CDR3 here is CASSLGRNEQFF. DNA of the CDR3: TGTGCCAGCAGCCTAGGCAGGAATGAGCAGTTCTTC.

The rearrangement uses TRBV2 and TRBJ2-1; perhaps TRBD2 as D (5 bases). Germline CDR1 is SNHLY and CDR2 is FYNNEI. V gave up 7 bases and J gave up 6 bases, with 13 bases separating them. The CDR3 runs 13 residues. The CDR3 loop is CASKLGWPNEQFF. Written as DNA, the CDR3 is TGTGCCAGCAAACTAGGTTGGCCCAATGAGCAGTTCTTC.

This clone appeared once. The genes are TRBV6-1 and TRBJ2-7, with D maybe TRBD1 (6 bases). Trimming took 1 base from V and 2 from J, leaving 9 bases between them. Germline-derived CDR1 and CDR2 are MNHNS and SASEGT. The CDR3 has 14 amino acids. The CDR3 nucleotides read TGTGCCAGCAGTGAAGGCAGGGGACCCTACGAGCAGTACTTC. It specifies CASSEGRGPYEQYF.

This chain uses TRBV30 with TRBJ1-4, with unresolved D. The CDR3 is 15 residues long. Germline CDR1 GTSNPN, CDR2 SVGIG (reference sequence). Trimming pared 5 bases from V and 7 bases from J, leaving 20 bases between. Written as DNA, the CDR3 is TGTGCCTGGGGAGGAAGGCCTACATGGAGTGAAAAACTGTTTTTT. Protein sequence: CAWGGRPTWSEKLFF.

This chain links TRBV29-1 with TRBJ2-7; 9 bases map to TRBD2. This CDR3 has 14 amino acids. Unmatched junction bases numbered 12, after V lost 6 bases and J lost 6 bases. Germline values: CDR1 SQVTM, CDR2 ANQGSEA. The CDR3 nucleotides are TGCAGCGTCACGGGGGCTAGCGGGACTCTCGAGCAGTACTTC. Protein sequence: CSVTGASGTLEQYF.

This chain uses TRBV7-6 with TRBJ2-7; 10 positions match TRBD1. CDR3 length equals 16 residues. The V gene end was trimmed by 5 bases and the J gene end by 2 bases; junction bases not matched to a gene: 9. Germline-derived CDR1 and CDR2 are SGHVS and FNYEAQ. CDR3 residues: CASSHGDRGSTYEQYF. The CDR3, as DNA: TGTGCCAGCAGCCACGGGGACAGGGGAAGCACCTACGAGCAGTACTTC.

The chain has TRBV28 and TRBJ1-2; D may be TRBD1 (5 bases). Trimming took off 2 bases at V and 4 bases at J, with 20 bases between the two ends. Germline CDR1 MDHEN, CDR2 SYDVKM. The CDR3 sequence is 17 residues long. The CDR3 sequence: CASSLGTDTYSLYGYTF. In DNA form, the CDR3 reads TGTGCCAGCAGTTTAGGGACTGATACCTATTCTCTCTATGGCTACACCTTC.

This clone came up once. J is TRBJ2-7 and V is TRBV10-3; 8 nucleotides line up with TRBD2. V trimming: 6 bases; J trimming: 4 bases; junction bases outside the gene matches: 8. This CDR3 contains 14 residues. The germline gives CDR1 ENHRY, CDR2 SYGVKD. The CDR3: CAIRSSGSLYEQYF. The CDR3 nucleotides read TGTGCCATCAGGAGCAGCGGGAGTTTATACGAGCAGTACTTC.

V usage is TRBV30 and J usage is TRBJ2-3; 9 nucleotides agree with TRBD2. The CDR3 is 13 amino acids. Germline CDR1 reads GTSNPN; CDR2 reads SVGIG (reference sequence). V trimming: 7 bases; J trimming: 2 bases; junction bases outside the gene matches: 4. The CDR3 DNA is TGTGCCTTCATAGCGGGAGACACAGATACGCAGTATTTT. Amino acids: CAFIAGDTDTQYF.

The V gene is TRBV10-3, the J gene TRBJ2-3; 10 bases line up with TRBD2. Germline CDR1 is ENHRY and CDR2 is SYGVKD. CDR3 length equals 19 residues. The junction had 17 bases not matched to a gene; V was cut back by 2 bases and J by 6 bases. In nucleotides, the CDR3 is TGTGCCATCAGTGAGCGTGGGAGGGCTAGCGGGAGAGGGTTGGATACGCAGTATTTT. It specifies CAISERGRASGRGLDTQYF.

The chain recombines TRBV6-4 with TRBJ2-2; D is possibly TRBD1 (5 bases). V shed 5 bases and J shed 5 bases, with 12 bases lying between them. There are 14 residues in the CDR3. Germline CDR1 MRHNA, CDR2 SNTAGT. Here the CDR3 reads CASSPRTRTGELFF. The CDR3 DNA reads TGTGCCAGCAGTCCACGGACAAGAACCGGGGAGCTGTTTTTT.

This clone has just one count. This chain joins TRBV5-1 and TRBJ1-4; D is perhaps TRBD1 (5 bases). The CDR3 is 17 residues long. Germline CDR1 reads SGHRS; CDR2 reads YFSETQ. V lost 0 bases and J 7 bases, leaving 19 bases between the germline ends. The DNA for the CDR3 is TGCGCCAGCAGCTTGGCACTCAACCCGGGGGGACGTGAAAAACTGTTTTTT. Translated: CASSLALNPGGREKLFF.

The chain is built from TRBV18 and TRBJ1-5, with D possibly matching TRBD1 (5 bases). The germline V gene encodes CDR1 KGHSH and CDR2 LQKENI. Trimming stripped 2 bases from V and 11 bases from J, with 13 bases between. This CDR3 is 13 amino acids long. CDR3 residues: CASSPGAAESQHF. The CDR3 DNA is TGTGCCAGCTCACCAGGGGCGGCAGAATCCCAGCATTTT.

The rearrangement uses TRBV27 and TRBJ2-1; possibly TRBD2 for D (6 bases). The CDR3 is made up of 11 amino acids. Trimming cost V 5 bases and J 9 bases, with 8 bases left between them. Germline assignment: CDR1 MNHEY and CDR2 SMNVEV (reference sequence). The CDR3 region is CASSRGIEQFF. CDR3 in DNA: TGTGCCAGCAGTCGGGGGATTGAGCAGTTCTTC.

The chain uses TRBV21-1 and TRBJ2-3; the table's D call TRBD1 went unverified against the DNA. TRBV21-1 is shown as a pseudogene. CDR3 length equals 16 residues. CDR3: CASFTKETGSADTQYF. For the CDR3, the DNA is TGTGCCAGCTTCACCAAGGAGACAGGGAGTGCAGATACGCAGTATTTT.

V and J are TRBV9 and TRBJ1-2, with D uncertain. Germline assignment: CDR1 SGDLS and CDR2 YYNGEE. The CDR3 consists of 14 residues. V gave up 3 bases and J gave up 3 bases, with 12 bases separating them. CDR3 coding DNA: TGTGCCAGCAGCGCCTTGAACAGAGACTATGGCTACACCTTC. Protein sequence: CASSALNRDYGYTF.

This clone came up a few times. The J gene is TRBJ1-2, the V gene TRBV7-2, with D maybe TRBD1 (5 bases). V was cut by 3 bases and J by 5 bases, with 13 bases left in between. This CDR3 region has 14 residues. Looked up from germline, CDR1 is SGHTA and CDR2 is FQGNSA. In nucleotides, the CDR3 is TGTGCCAGCAGCTTGTCGAGGGGAGGGTATGGCTACACCTTC. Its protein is CASSLSRGGYGYTF.

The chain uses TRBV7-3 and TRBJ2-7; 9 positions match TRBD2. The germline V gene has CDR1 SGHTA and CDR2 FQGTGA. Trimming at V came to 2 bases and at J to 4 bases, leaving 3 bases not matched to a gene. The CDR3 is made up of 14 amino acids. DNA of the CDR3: TGTGCCAGCAGCTTAGCGGGGGGGTCGTACGAGCAGTACTTC. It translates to CASSLAGGSYEQYF. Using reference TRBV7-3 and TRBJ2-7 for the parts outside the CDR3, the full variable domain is GAGVSQTPSNKVTEKGKYVELRCDPISGHTALYWYRQSLGQGPEFLIYFQGTGAADDSGLPNDRFFAVRPEGSVSTLKIQRTERGDSAVYLCASSLAGGSYEQYFGPGTRLTVT.

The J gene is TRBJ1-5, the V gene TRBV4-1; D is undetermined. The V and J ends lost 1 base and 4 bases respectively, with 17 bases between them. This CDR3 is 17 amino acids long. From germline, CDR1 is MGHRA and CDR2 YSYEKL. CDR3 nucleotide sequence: TGCGCCAGCAGCCAAGCTATCAACGCGGGATTTAATCAGCCCCAGCATTTT. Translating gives CASSQAINAGFNQPQHF.

CDR3 protein: CASSHVLSGLRDEQFF. The CDR3 DNA reads as TGCGCCAGCAGCCACGTGCTAAGCGGGTTAAGGGATGAGCAGTTCTTC. The rearrangement links TRBV4-3 to TRBJ2-1, with D possibly being TRBD2 (6 bases). Germline CDR1 and CDR2: LGHNA and YSLEER. The CDR3 is 16 amino acids. V lost 3 bases and J lost 8, with 20 bases in between.

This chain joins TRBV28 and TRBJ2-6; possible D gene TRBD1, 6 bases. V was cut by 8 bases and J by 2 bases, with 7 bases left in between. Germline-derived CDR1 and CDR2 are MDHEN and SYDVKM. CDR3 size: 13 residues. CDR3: CASRTAGANVLTF. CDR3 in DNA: TGTGCCAGCCGGACAGCTGGGGCCAACGTCCTGACTTTC.

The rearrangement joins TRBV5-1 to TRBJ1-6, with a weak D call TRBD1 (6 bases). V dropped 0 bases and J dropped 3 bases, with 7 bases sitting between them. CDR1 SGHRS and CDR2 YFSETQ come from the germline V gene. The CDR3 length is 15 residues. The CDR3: CASSLGTDYNSPLHF. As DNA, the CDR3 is TGCGCCAGCAGCTTGGGGACAGACTATAATTCACCCCTCCACTTT.

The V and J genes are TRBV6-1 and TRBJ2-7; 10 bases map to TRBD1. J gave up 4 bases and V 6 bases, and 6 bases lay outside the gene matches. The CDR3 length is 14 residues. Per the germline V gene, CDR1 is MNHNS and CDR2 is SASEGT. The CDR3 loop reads CASRATGGAYEQYF. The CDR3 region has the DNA TGTGCCAGCAGGGCGACAGGGGGCGCGTACGAGCAGTACTTC.

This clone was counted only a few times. CDR3 sequence reads: CASSLDPTNKNTEAFF. As DNA, the CDR3 is TGCGCCAGCAGCTTGGATCCCACAAACAAGAACACTGAAGCTTTCTTT. This chain joins TRBV5-1 and TRBJ1-1; D unresolved. The CDR3 covers 16 residues. In germline, CDR1 is SGHRS, CDR2 YFSETQ. Trimming pared 0 bases from V and 1 base from J, leaving 13 bases between.

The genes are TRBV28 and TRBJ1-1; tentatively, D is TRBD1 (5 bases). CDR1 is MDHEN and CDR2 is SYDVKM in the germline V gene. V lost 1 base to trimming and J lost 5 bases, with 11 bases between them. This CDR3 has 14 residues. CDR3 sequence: CASSLSRGVTEAFF. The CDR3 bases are TGTGCCAGCAGTTTATCACGGGGGGTAACTGAAGCTTTCTTT. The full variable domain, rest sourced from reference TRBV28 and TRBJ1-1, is DVKVTQSSRYLVKRTGEKVFLECVQDMDHENMFWYRQDPGLGLRLIYFSYDVKMKEKGDIPEGYSVSREKKERFSLILESASTNQTSMYLCASSLSRGVTEAFFGQGTRLTVV.

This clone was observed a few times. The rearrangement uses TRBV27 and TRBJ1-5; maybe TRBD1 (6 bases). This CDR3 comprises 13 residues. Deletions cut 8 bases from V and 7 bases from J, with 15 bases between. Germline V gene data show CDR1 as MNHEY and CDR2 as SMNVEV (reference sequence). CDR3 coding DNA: TGTGCCAGCCAAGGACAGCCTGAGCAGCCCCAGCATTTT. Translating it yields CASQGQPEQPQHF.